This T cell receptor beta chain was found in a study of blood T cell repertoires in COVID-19. Study as a whole: Samples taken during acute and convalescent COVID-19 were collected in the United States, Italy and Spain.

Germline trimming cut 3 bases from V and 5 bases from J; bases unmatched to any gene: 9. Germline-derived CDR1 and CDR2 are MGHRA and YSYEKL. The length of the CDR3 is 15 residues. Recovery among Cohort 3 donors was established by two negative PCRs, clearance, or symptom resolution. Measured with immunoSEQ multiplex PCR; TCRdb has only the in-frame clones, and not every one. The sample includes hundreds of thousands of clones, about nine tenths of them seen just once. The receptor was isolated from a man younger than 45 who had recovered from COVID-19. The source material was PBMCs or T cells enriched from blood (not recorded which). This chain uses TRBV4-1 with TRBJ2-5; 7 bases match TRBD1. The CDR3: CASSQTVTGQETQYF. In DNA, the CDR3 is TGCGCCAGCAGCCAGACAGTGACAGGGCAGGAGACCCAGTACTTC.